This TCR beta chain was retrieved from a study of cytomegalovirus exposure and HLA in healthy donors. Study results and caveats: Later analysis placed DRB1 highest and HLA-C lowest in TCR association rates, which differed by HLA locus. Altogether, about 160 TCR beta chains were recorded as cytomegalovirus-associated.

Both 60 Vbeta primers and 13 Jbeta primers went into the PCR. The data were produced by immunoSEQ multiplex PCR, yet TCRdb's version contains in-frame clones alone and is incomplete. This repertoire shows around 120,000 clones, around 72% found once; its top ten account for roughly 1.8%. This clone turned up a few times. Its antigen is unidentified. Germline assignment: CDR1 LNHNV and CDR2 YYDKDF (reference sequence). The CDR3 loop spans 21 amino acids. With V trimmed by 0 bases and J by 5 bases, 17 bases remained unmatched. The chain employs TRBV15 and TRBJ2-1, with TRBD2 identical over 12 bases. The TCR was taken from a woman aged 40 to 50 in good health and CMV-seronegative. The sequencing sample was made of PBMCs. This chain's CDR3 is CATSRDSLTSGGLGKNNEQFF. DNA of the CDR3: TGTGCCACCAGCAGAGATTCCCTTACTAGCGGGGGGCTCGGAAAAAACAATGAGCAGTTCTTC.